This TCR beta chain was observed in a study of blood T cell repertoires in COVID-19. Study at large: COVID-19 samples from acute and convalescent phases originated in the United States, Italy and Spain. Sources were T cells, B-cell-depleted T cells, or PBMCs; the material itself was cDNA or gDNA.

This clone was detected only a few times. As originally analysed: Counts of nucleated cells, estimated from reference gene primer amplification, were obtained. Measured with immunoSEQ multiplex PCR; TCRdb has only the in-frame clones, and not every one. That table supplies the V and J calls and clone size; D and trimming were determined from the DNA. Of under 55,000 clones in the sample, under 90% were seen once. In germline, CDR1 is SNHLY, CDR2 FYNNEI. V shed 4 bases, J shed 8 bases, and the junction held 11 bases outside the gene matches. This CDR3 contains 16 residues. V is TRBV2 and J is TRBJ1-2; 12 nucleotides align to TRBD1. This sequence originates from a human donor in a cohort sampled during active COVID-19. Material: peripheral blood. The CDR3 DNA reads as TGTGCCAGCAGTGTGGGACAGGGGGCCTCCGCCCACGGCTACACCTTC. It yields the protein CASSVGQGASAHGYTF.